These 17 T cell receptor beta chains share one sample of origin, sequenced in a study of blood T cell repertoires in COVID-19. Profiling relied on immunoSEQ multiplex PCR, and the TCRdb table lists in-frame clones only, not all of them. The table includes more than 35,000 clones, about 82% detected once. The sample was peripheral blood. Receptor source: a human donor in a cohort sampled during active COVID-19.

The chain carries TRBV12-5 and TRBJ2-5, with 10 bases lining up with TRBD2. Trimming removed 3 bases from V and 5 bases from J; junction bases left unmatched: 9. This CDR3 has 16 residues. Germline CDR1 LGHNT, CDR2 FRNRAP. Written as DNA, the CDR3 is TGTGCTAGTGGTTTTATACTAGCGGGGTCGGCTGAGACCCAGTACTTC. Translated: CASGFILAGSAETQYF.

This chain links TRBV7-3 with TRBJ1-1, with a weak D call TRBD1 (6 bases). This CDR3 spans 14 amino acids. V lost 1 base to trimming and J lost 5 bases, with 11 bases between them. CDR1 and CDR2 (germline): SGHTA, FQGTGA. CDR3: CASSLIPGQTEAFF. In DNA, the CDR3 is TGTGCCAGCAGCTTAATCCCCGGACAGACTGAAGCTTTCTTT. Drawing the rest from reference TRBV7-3 and TRBJ1-1, the complete variable domain is GAGVSQTPSNKVTEKGKYVELRCDPISGHTALYWYRQSLGQGPEFLIYFQGTGAADDSGLPNDRFFAVRPEGSVSTLKIQRTERGDSAVYLCASSLIPGQTEAFFGQGTRLTVV.

V usage is TRBV3-1 (or the pseudogene TRBV3-2) and J usage is TRBJ2-5, with 8 bases identical to TRBD2. Germline V CDR1 and CDR2: LGHDT, YNNKEL (reference sequence). The CDR3 contains 16 residues. After removal of 1 base from V and 4 bases from J, the junction contained 8 bases not matched to a gene. CDR3 sequence: CASSQGGGLAGETQYF. CDR3 DNA: TGTGCCAGCAGCCAAGGGGGCGGACTAGCCGGAGAGACCCAGTACTTC.

The chain carries TRBV16 and TRBJ1-2; no clear D. Germline V gene data show CDR1 as KGHSY and CDR2 as FQNENV. V dropped 4 bases and J dropped 0 bases, with 9 bases sitting between them. The CDR3 loop spans 14 amino acids. The chain's CDR3 is CASSPVYTNYGYTF. DNA for the CDR3: TGTGCCAGCAGCCCGGTCTATACTAACTATGGCTACACCTTC. The variable domain in full, completed from reference TRBV16 and TRBJ1-2, reads GEEVAQTPKHLVRGEGQKAKLYCAPIKGHSYVFWYQQVLKNEFKFLISFQNENVFDETGMPKERFSAKCLPNSPCSLEIQATKLEDSAVYFCASSPVYTNYGYTFGSGTRLTVV.

This clone has a single count. V and J are TRBV7-3 and TRBJ2-2, with 15 nucleotides matching TRBD2. V shed 5 bases and J 5 bases; nucleotides not matched to a gene: 6. CDR1 is SGHTA, CDR2 FQGTGA, per germline. The CDR3 is 17 amino acids. CDR3 DNA sequence: TGTGCCAGCAGCCCCCGGACTAGCGGGGGGGGTACCGGGGAGCTGTTTTTT. Its translation: CASSPRTSGGGTGELFF.

Remarks on this clone: The junction and the germline gene differ at one end; a read error may be behind it. V usage is TRBV7-7 and J usage is TRBJ2-5, with D perhaps TRBD2 (5 bases). The CDR3 contains 13 residues. Germline V gives CDR1 SSHAT, CDR2 FNYEAQ (reference sequence). The CDR3 is CASSTTRLETQYF. CDR3 coding DNA: TGTGCTAGCAGCACCACTAGGTTGGAGACCCAGTACTTC.

The CDR3 DNA follows: TGTGCCAGCAGCCCCCGGACAGCCAACACTGAAGCTTTCTTT. Translation gives CASSPRTANTEAFF. The chain uses TRBV3-1 (or the pseudogene TRBV3-2) and TRBJ1-1, with D possibly being TRBD1 (6 bases). The CDR3 length is 14 residues. Germline loops: CDR1 LGHDT, CDR2 YNNKEL (reference sequence). V was trimmed by 4 bases and J by 2 bases, leaving 11 bases between them.

The chain has TRBV5-1 and TRBJ1-2; TRBD1 aligns across 9 bases. Germline CDR1 is SGHRS and CDR2 is YFSETQ. CDR3 size: 16 residues. With V trimmed by 0 bases and J by 3 bases, 6 bases remained unmatched. DNA of the CDR3: TGCGCCAGCAGCTTGGAGGCACAGGGGGCCCACTATGGCTACACCTTC. It translates to CASSLEAQGAHYGYTF. Drawing the rest from reference TRBV5-1 and TRBJ1-2, the complete variable domain is KAGVTQTPRYLIKTRGQQVTLSCSPISGHRSVSWYQQTPGQGLQFLFEYFSETQRNKGNFPGRFSGRQFSNSRSEMNVSTLELGDSALYLCASSLEAQGAHYGYTFGSGTRLTVV.

The chain joins TRBV27 to TRBJ2-2; TRBD1 agrees at 10 bases. This CDR3 spans 18 amino acids. The ends lost 7 bases at V and 2 bases at J; junction bases unmatched: 13. From germline, CDR1 is MNHEY and CDR2 SMNVEV (reference sequence). The CDR3 nucleotides are TGTGCCAGCACTAACTTCTTAGGACAGGGGGTAAACACCGGGGAGCTGTTTTTT. This translates into CASTNFLGQGVNTGELFF.

The rearrangement uses TRBV5-1 and TRBJ2-7, with 11 positions matching TRBD1. The V and J ends lost 4 bases and 3 bases, in that order; junction bases with no gene match: 3. Germline assignment: CDR1 SGHRS and CDR2 YFSETQ. The CDR3 consists of 14 residues. The CDR3 nucleotides are TGCGCCAGCAGCCCGGGACAGGGGGGCTACGAGCAGTACTTC. Translating gives CASSPGQGGYEQYF.

This clone has more than one count but fewer than ten. In DNA form, the CDR3 reads TGTGCCAGCAGTAGTCGACGCAGGGGGACCGGGGAGCTGTTTTTT. It encodes CASSSRRRGTGELFF. V and J are TRBV6-5 and TRBJ2-2; 7 nucleotides line up with TRBD1. This CDR3 contains 15 residues. Germline lookup yields CDR1 MNHEY and CDR2 SVGAGI. Losses at the gene ends were 5 bases for V and 5 bases for J; bases not matched to a gene: 8.

This chain links TRBV19 with TRBJ2-7; 8 nucleotides line up with TRBD2. In germline, CDR1 is LNHDA, CDR2 SQIVND (reference sequence). The CDR3 contains 14 residues. V dropped 9 bases and J dropped 4; count of bases not matched to a gene: 11. The DNA of the CDR3 is TGTGCCAGCAGCCCGACTAGCGCCGGTTACGAGCAGTACTTC. It translates to CASSPTSAGYEQYF.

The J gene is TRBJ2-1, the V gene TRBV9; D may be TRBD2 (5 bases). Trimming took 3 bases from V and 0 from J, leaving 10 bases between them. CDR3 length: 15 amino acids. CDR1 is SGDLS and CDR2 is YYNGEE in the germline V gene. CDR3 coding DNA: TGTGCCAGCAGCGCGAGCGGAAGCTCCTACAATGAGCAGTTCTTC. It yields the protein CASSASGSSYNEQFF.

This rearrangement joins TRBV4-1 to TRBJ2-3; TRBD2 is a possible D gene (7 bases). V was pared by 5 bases and J by 4 bases, with 28 bases between. Germline V lookup: CDR1 MGHRA, CDR2 YSYEKL. The CDR3 has 19 amino acids. The CDR3 coding sequence is TGCGCCAGCAGCGTTCGGGGGGCCCTAGCGGCTCCCATCGCAGATACGCAGTATTTT. This gives the protein CASSVRGALAAPIADTQYF.

This sequence joins TRBV4-1 and TRBJ2-1; possible D gene TRBD1, 6 bases. The germline V and J ends were trimmed by 0 bases and 8 bases, with 11 bases remaining between them. The CDR3 has 14 residues. Per germline, CDR1 MGHRA and CDR2 YSYEKL. The CDR3 protein is CASSQDPAGDEQFF. DNA for the CDR3: TGCGCCAGCAGCCAAGATCCAGCAGGGGATGAGCAGTTCTTC.

The sample holds a few counts of this clone. The V gene is TRBV6-1, the J gene TRBJ2-1, with D maybe TRBD2 (5 bases). The CDR3 totals 15 residues. The germline V gene has CDR1 MNHNS and CDR2 SASEGT. Trimming stripped 2 bases from V and 3 bases from J, with 11 bases between. The CDR3 region has the DNA TGTGCCAGCAGTGAACCGAACGGGAACTACAATGAGCAGTTCTTC. Translation gives CASSEPNGNYNEQFF.

This clone has a single count. The chain recombines TRBV5-1 with TRBJ2-5, with 11 bases lining up with TRBD2. This CDR3 spans 16 amino acids. Looked up from germline, CDR1 is SGHRS and CDR2 is YFSETQ. J was trimmed by 2 bases and V by 0 bases; bases with no gene match: 3. CDR3 loop: CASSLASGGLQETQYF. CDR3 coding DNA: TGCGCCAGCAGCTTGGCTAGCGGGGGGCTACAAGAGACCCAGTACTTC.